The subject of this entry is one T cell receptor (beta chain). Its antigen is not known. A single record per CDR3 protein comes from TCRdb applying MiXCR to the 5' RACE reads. The sample records some 120,000 distinct CDR3 sequences, approximately 15% being singletons. These data originate in a study of T-cell memory formation after mild COVID-19. Points from the study as a whole: Cross-reactive memory appears to have joined, as suggested by some responding clones showing up in pre-infection memory.

The CDR3 totals 13 residues. Per the germline V gene, CDR1 is SGHRS and CDR2 is YFSETQ. V dropped 1 base and J dropped 1 base, with 6 bases sitting between them. The receptor was derived from a man aged 18 to 30 who had mild COVID-19 (a few samples of this study predate the infection). Cell type and time point are not known. The chain has TRBV5-1 and TRBJ2-7; D unresolved. Sequencing was carried out using PBMCs or a T cell subset sorted from them (not recorded which). The CDR3 DNA reads TGCGCCAGCAGCTTGACAGCGTCCTACGAGCAGTACTTC. Amino acids: CASSLTASYEQYF.